Below are 11 T cell receptor beta chains sequenced from a single sample in a study of T cell clonality in common variable immunodeficiency. Whole-study results and caveats: Reportedly, TCR beta sequences from common variable immunodeficiency showed fewer deletions and N-nucleotide insertions.

Sequencing used immunoSEQ multiplex PCR; TCRdb keeps in-frame clones, though not all of them. In total the sample includes roughly 42,000 clones, none of them seen once. Their recognized antigens are unknown. Sequencing was carried out using peripheral blood mononuclear cells. These receptors were collected from a human donor with common variable immunodeficiency.

This clone has ten or more counts. The sequence runs out 3 residues before the end of the CDR3; the remainder is reconstructed from the germline J gene. The genes are TRBV29-1 and TRBJ2-5; D might be TRBD1 (5 bases). CDR1 is SQVTM, CDR2 ANQGSEA, per germline. Trimming took off 4 bases at V and 5 bases at J, with 11 bases between the two ends. The length of the CDR3 is 12 residues. The CDR3 sequence: CSVAKGHETQYF. The sequenced part of the CDR3 DNA is TGCAGCGTTGCGAAGGGGCACGAGACC.

This clone showed up just a few times. The missing CDR3 end, 3 residues past where the read stops, is filled in from the germline J gene. J is TRBJ1-6 and V is TRBV19, with D uncertain. There are 15 residues in the CDR3. Trimming took off 7 bases at V and 0 bases at J, with 10 bases between the two ends. Germline V gene sequence: CDR1 LNHDA, CDR2 SQIVND (reference sequence). The covered CDR3 bases are TGTGCCAGTACCGCAGAGAGCTCCTATAATTCACCC. It codes for CASTAESSYNSP. The full CDR3 is CASTAESSYNSPLHF.

The covered CDR3 bases are TGTGCCAGTAGTCCACAGGGGGCGCGTGGC. Translating it yields CASSPQGARG. The full-length CDR3 reads as CASSPQGARGYTF. The chain carries TRBV19 and TRBJ1-2; TRBD1 matches 9 bases. The sequenced fragment ends 3 residues before the CDR3 boundary, so the rest is inferred from the germline J gene. The junction had 5 bases not matched to a gene; V was cut back by 5 bases and J by 7 bases. From germline, CDR1 is LNHDA and CDR2 SQIVND (reference sequence). This CDR3 region has 13 residues.

Many counts were recorded for this clone. The read halts 3 residues ahead of the CDR3 end, with the missing end drawn from the germline J gene. This chain uses TRBV19 with TRBJ2-2; possible D gene TRBD2, 6 bases. Germline V CDR1 and CDR2: LNHDA, SQIVND (reference sequence). The germline V and J ends were trimmed by 3 bases and 1 base, with 12 bases remaining between them. The CDR3 is 16 residues long. CDR3 protein: CASSIGGGRNTGELFF. The CDR3 DNA, read in part, is TGTGCCAGTAGTATCGGGGGAGGCCGGAACACCGGGGAG.

This clone was found many times. The read ends 3 residues before the CDR3 terminus; that terminus is restored from the germline J gene. The chain combines TRBV4-1 with TRBJ2-3; TRBD1 aligns across 12 bases. Germline CDR1 MGHRA, CDR2 YSYEKL. This CDR3 comprises 17 residues. J was trimmed by 4 bases and V by 0 bases; bases with no gene match: 5. CDR3 region: CASSQDGTGGISDTQYF. CDR3 bases read: TGCGCCAGCAGCCAAGATGGGACAGGGGGCATTTCAGATACG.

This clone appeared many times. The read gets to within 3 residues of the CDR3 end, and the germline J gene fills in the rest. The J gene is TRBJ1-2, the V gene TRBV7-2, with 8 bases fitting TRBD1. Germline CDR1 SGHTA, CDR2 FQGNSA. V trimming: 5 bases; J trimming: 3 bases; junction bases outside the gene matches: 8. The CDR3 is 15 amino acids. The covered CDR3 bases are TGTGCCAGCAGCCCTGGGACAGGACTCTACTATGGC. It specifies CASSPGTGLYYG. The whole CDR3 is CASSPGTGLYYGYTF.

Many counts were recorded for this clone. With the read ending 3 residues before the CDR3 end, the germline J gene is used to fill in that end. The chain couples TRBV14 to TRBJ2-5, with D tentatively TRBD2 (5 bases). The CDR3 sequence is 12 residues long. Germline values: CDR1 SGHDN, CDR2 FVKESK. Trimming took 1 base from V and 5 from J, leaving 5 bases between them. The sequenced part of the CDR3 DNA is TGTGCCAGCAGCCAAGCGGGGGAGACC. Translated: CASSQAGET. In full, the CDR3 reads CASSQAGETQYF.

In its sample, this clone was seen a few times. The CDR3 end is not reached by the read, which stops 3 residues before it; the germline J gene fills it in. The chain joins TRBV20-1 to TRBJ2-7, with 7 bases fitting TRBD1. Trimming took 1 base from V and 1 from J; bases not matched to a gene: 7. The germline V gene encodes CDR1 DFQATT and CDR2 SNEGSKA (reference sequence). The CDR3 is made up of 15 amino acids. The CDR3 loop reads CSARVRQGISYEQYF. Partial CDR3 DNA: TGCAGTGCTAGAGTCCGACAGGGCATTTCCTACGAG.

This clone was observed at least ten times. The read terminates 3 residues before the CDR3 end, so the remaining end is supplied by the germline J gene. V usage is TRBV5-1 and J usage is TRBJ2-3; the match to TRBD2 covers 12 bases. V dropped 3 bases and J dropped 2; count of bases not matched to a gene: 4. Germline CDR1 SGHRS, CDR2 YFSETQ. This CDR3 comprises 16 residues. The CDR3 loop is CASSSTSGRSTDTQYF. Incomplete CDR3 DNA: TGCGCCAGCAGCTCCACTAGCGGGAGGTCCACAGATACG.

Ten or more counts support this clone. The read gets to within 3 residues of the CDR3 end, and the germline J gene fills in the rest. This chain uses TRBV2 with TRBJ2-7, with 7 bases that match TRBD2. Trimming cost V 2 bases and J 4 bases; bases outside gene matches: 8. Germline assignment: CDR1 SNHLY and CDR2 FYNNEI. This CDR3 contains 15 residues. The CDR3 reads CASSERASGGYEQYF. The part of the CDR3 DNA that was read is TGTGCCAGCAGTGAAAGGGCTAGCGGAGGGTACGAG.

With regard to this clone: The read gets to within 3 residues of the CDR3 end, and the germline J gene fills in the rest. J is TRBJ1-5 and V is TRBV30, with TRBD1 matching 10 bases. CDR3 length equals 16 residues. Germline loops: CDR1 GTSNPN, CDR2 SVGIG (reference sequence). V lost 8 bases to trimming and J lost 2 bases; unmatched junction nucleotides: 12. CDR3 DNA (partial): TGTGCCGTCCAGGGACAGGGGATTTCTGGCAATCAGCCC. The encoded protein is CAVQGQGISGNQP. The complete CDR3 protein is CAVQGQGISGNQPQHF.